These 25 T cell receptor beta chains were all obtained from the same sample, sequenced in a study of T-cell reconstitution after alpha-beta-depleted transplantation in children (dated by TCRdb to between 2015 and 2016). Libraries were made using PCR. Sequencing used an Illumina HiSeq 2500. Molecular barcoding was employed in the preparation of TCR libraries, with unique molecular identifiers being used to normalize TCRbeta repertoire quantification. TCRdb reworked the public reads: Q25 trimming with fastp, MiXCR clone assembly, productive beta chains retained. All rows with the same CDR3 protein become a single entry with the most common DNA and genes. This sample has roughly 150,000 distinct CDR3 sequences in its table, and approximately 12% of those were observed once. 13% of the sample belongs to the ten largest clones. According to the study, the label for this sample's treatment or condition signals: allogeneic hematopoietic cell transplantation with graft depleted of TCRalphabeta T cells and CD19 B cells.

The sample in question was PBMCs, obtained before TCRalphabeta/CD19-depleted stem cell transplant. The receptors shown here come from a boy aged 2 to 9 with acute myeloid leukemia, due to receive a stem cell transplant.

This clonotype appeared many times. This chain joins TRBV3-1 and TRBJ2-5, with 10 bases identical to TRBD2. There are 18 residues in the CDR3. CDR1 and CDR2 (germline): LGHDT, YNNKEL (reference sequence). Trimming took 0 bases from V and 3 from J; bases not matched to a gene: 10. CDR3 loop: CASSQDRIFLAGEETQYF. In DNA form, the CDR3 reads TGTGCCAGCAGCCAAGATCGGATCTTCCTAGCGGGAGAAGAGACCCAGTACTTC.

This clonotype was seen ten or more times. This chain connects TRBV7-2 to TRBJ2-5; D is uncertain. The V and J ends lost 4 bases and 0 bases respectively, with 12 bases between them. CDR3 size: 15 residues. The germline V gene has CDR1 SGHTA and CDR2 FQGNSA. The CDR3 reads CASSSQLRYQETQYF. The CDR3 DNA reads TGTGCCAGCAGCTCCCAACTCCGGTACCAAGAGACCCAGTACTTC.

This clonotype was counted many times. The chain employs TRBV18 and TRBJ1-6; D is possibly TRBD1 (5 bases). V lost 5 bases and J 7 bases, leaving 12 bases between the germline ends. The CDR3 consists of 14 residues. CDR1 KGHSH and CDR2 LQKENI come from the germline V gene. The DNA of the CDR3 is TGTGCCAGCTCAGGACCGTCAGGGAATTCACCCCTCCACTTT. It encodes CASSGPSGNSPLHF.

This clonotype was detected many times. The chain has TRBV30 and TRBJ1-1, with D possibly being TRBD1 (5 bases). The CDR3 totals 12 residues. The V gene's germline CDR1 is GTSNPN and CDR2 SVGIG (reference sequence). Trimming took off 3 bases at V and 7 bases at J, with 12 bases between the two ends. The DNA of the CDR3 is TGTGCCTGGAGCGGAGGGGAAGGTGAAGCTTTCTTT. Translation gives CAWSGGEGEAFF.

This clonotype was recorded many times. The rearrangement links TRBV5-1 to TRBJ1-3; tentatively, D is TRBD1 (5 bases). The germline V and J ends were trimmed by 3 bases and 9 bases, with 25 bases remaining between them. The CDR3 extends over 17 amino acids. Looked up from germline, CDR1 is SGHRS and CDR2 is YFSETQ. The CDR3 region is CASSSFPKGPLNTTIYF. As DNA, the CDR3 is TGCGCCAGCAGCTCCTTCCCCAAGGGACCACTAAACACCACCATATATTTT.

This clonotype showed up just once. The chain couples TRBV30 to TRBJ2-2; 8 bases fit TRBD2. V lost 4 bases, J lost 1 base, and 5 bases stayed unmatched. The CDR3 totals 15 residues. The germline V gene has CDR1 GTSNPN and CDR2 SVGIG (reference sequence). The CDR3 nucleotides are TGTGCCTGGAAAAGCGGGGGTCTGAACACCGGGGAGCTGTTTTTT. This translates into CAWKSGGLNTGELFF.

This clonotype was seen more than once but under ten times. The chain joins TRBV20-1 to TRBJ2-1; 7 positions match TRBD1. The CDR3 contains 15 residues. Germline V gene lookup returns CDR1 DFQATT and CDR2 SNEGSKA (reference sequence). Trimming at V came to 0 bases and at J to 2 bases, leaving 4 bases not matched to a gene. The CDR3 reads CSARDADRAYNEQFF. DNA of the CDR3: TGCAGTGCTAGAGACGCCGACAGGGCCTACAATGAGCAGTTCTTC.

The sample holds many counts of this clonotype. The V call is TRBV19, the J call TRBJ2-1, with no clear D. This CDR3 comprises 11 residues. The germline V gene has CDR1 LNHDA and CDR2 SQIVND (reference sequence). V was shortened by 5 bases and J by 7 bases, with 6 bases between the two germline ends. The DNA of the CDR3 is TGTGCCAGTAGTGAATCTAATGAGCAGTTCTTC. Translation gives CASSESNEQFF.

At least ten counts were recorded for this clonotype. The rearrangement uses TRBV5-1 and TRBJ2-7; D is uncertain. V was clipped by 0 bases and J by 1 base, with 8 bases between them. Germline V gives CDR1 SGHRS, CDR2 YFSETQ. The CDR3 length is 14 residues. CDR3 DNA: TGCGCCAGCAGCTTGGGACCCCCTTCCTACGAGCAGTACTTC. Amino acids: CASSLGPPSYEQYF.

This clonotype appeared many times. The chain recombines TRBV14 with TRBJ1-1; TRBD1 might be the D (6 bases). V was shortened by 4 bases and J by 8 bases, with 14 bases between the two germline ends. The CDR3 covers 13 residues. Per germline, CDR1 SGHDN and CDR2 FVKESK. The CDR3 DNA reads TGTGCCAGCAGCCGGGACCTGGGGGCCGAAGCTTTCTTT. Its protein is CASSRDLGAEAFF.

The chain has TRBV25-1 and TRBJ2-5, with D unresolved. CDR1 is MGHDK, CDR2 SYGVNS, per germline. Trimming cost V 10 bases and J 2 bases, with 23 bases left between them. The CDR3 is 16 residues long. The CDR3 DNA sequence: TGTGCCATGGGCCCCGGGCTGCTCTGCAAGCAAGAGACCCAGTACTTC. It yields the protein CAMGPGLLCKQETQYF.

This clonotype was recorded many times. The chain joins TRBV5-1 to TRBJ2-1; the D gene is possibly TRBD2 (6 bases). Germline V lookup: CDR1 SGHRS, CDR2 YFSETQ. This CDR3 has 15 amino acids. The V end was cut by 7 bases, the J end by 7 bases, with 21 bases between. In nucleotides, the CDR3 is TGCGCCAGCGGCTCACCGGGAGAGTTGGGGAATGAGCAGTTCTTC. Its protein product is CASGSPGELGNEQFF.

In this sample, this clonotype turned up many times. The CDR3 reads CSARDLSEVATPLLQFF. The CDR3, as DNA: TGCAGTGCTAGAGATCTTTCCGAGGTCGCGACCCCCCTCCTGCAGTTCTTC. The chain joins TRBV20-1 to TRBJ2-1; D remains unclear. CDR1 and CDR2 from the germline V gene are DFQATT and SNEGSKA (reference sequence). Between the trimmed V and J ends, which lost 0 bases and 12 bases, there was a span of 27 bases. This CDR3 is built from 17 residues.

This clonotype was picked up many times. The genes are TRBV6-1 and TRBJ2-2; D is unclear. This CDR3 is 14 amino acids long. Germline V gives CDR1 MNHNS, CDR2 SASEGT. The ends were cut back, 7 bases at V and 0 bases at J, with 9 bases in the middle. The CDR3 protein is CASTVGTNTGELFF. For the CDR3, the DNA is TGTGCCAGCACGGTGGGCACGAACACCGGGGAGCTGTTTTTT.

Many counts were recorded for this clonotype. The DNA of the CDR3 is TGCAGTGCTAACCTTCCGACTAGCGGTCTCTACAATGAGCAGTTCTTC. Its protein product is CSANLPTSGLYNEQFF. The genes are TRBV20-1 and TRBJ2-1; the match to TRBD2 covers 9 bases. Losses at the gene ends were 4 bases for V and 3 bases for J; bases not matched to a gene: 10. CDR1 is DFQATT and CDR2 is SNEGSKA in the germline V gene (reference sequence). This CDR3 has 16 residues.

The chain links TRBV6-1 to TRBJ2-7; no firm D call. The CDR3 has 11 amino acids. Germline-derived CDR1 and CDR2 are MNHNS and SASEGT. The V gene lost 8 bases and the J gene lost 9 bases, with 14 bases spanning the gap. The CDR3 protein is CASSSSRLQYF. The CDR3 DNA is TGTGCCAGCTCCTCATCGCGCTTGCAGTACTTC.

This clonotype was counted at least ten times. The chain has TRBV20-1 and TRBJ2-5; perhaps TRBD1 as D (5 bases). The ends were cut back, 6 bases at V and 4 bases at J, with 12 bases in the middle. From germline, CDR1 is DFQATT and CDR2 SNEGSKA (reference sequence). This CDR3 is 12 amino acids long. CDR3 in amino acids: CSAARQLETQYF. The DNA for the CDR3 is TGCAGTGCCGCGAGACAGTTAGAGACCCAGTACTTC.

At least ten counts were recorded for this clonotype. The rearrangement uses TRBV7-6 and TRBJ1-2; 11 bases align to TRBD1. Germline loops: CDR1 SGHVS, CDR2 FNYEAQ. The CDR3 has 14 amino acids. J lost 7 bases, V lost 5 bases, and 6 bases had no gene match. The CDR3 region is CASSARDRGSGYTF. CDR3 sequence (DNA): TGTGCCAGCAGCGCGCGGGACAGGGGGTCTGGCTACACCTTC.

This chain joins TRBV5-1 and TRBJ2-5; D is unresolved. This CDR3 spans 14 amino acids. Germline V gene lookup returns CDR1 SGHRS and CDR2 YFSETQ. V dropped 0 bases and J dropped 3 bases, with 9 bases sitting between them. The CDR3 loop reads CASSLGPSKETQYF. In DNA, the CDR3 is TGCGCCAGCAGCTTGGGGCCTTCGAAAGAGACCCAGTACTTC. Full variable domain (missing parts from reference TRBV5-1 and TRBJ2-5): KAGVTQTPRYLIKTRGQQVTLSCSPISGHRSVSWYQQTPGQGLQFLFEYFSETQRNKGNFPGRFSGRQFSNSRSEMNVSTLELGDSALYLCASSLGPSKETQYFGPGTRLLVL.

Ten or more counts support this clonotype. V gene TRBV5-1 combines with J gene TRBJ2-3, with 9 bases matching TRBD2. Germline CDR1 reads SGHRS; CDR2 reads YFSETQ. The CDR3 extends over 13 amino acids. Trimming removed 7 bases from V and 4 bases from J; junction bases left unmatched: 4. CDR3 sequence (DNA): TGCGCCAGCGCGGGACTAGCTCCAGATACGCAGTATTTT. This translates into CASAGLAPDTQYF.

At least ten counts were recorded for this clonotype. The chain carries TRBV20-1 and TRBJ2-1; a weak D match, TRBD1 (5 bases). V lost 4 bases and J lost 0, with 13 bases in between. Germline-derived CDR1 and CDR2 are DFQATT and SNEGSKA (reference sequence). This CDR3 has 15 amino acids. CDR3 nucleotides: TGCAGTGCTACCATGACAGAAAACTCCTACAATGAGCAGTTCTTC. As protein: CSATMTENSYNEQFF.

There are many counts of this clonotype. This chain uses TRBV12-3 or TRBV12-4 with TRBJ1-5, with a weak D call TRBD1 (6 bases). This CDR3 region has 13 residues. V was cut by 1 base and J by 7 bases, with 8 bases left in between. The CDR3 bases are TGTGCCAGCAGTTTAGGGGGGGCACAGCCCCAGCATTTT. Protein: CASSLGGAQPQHF.

This clonotype was found many times. V and J are TRBV20-1 and TRBJ2-5; 10 positions match TRBD2. The J segment lost 2 bases and the V segment lost 5 bases, leaving 8 bases of the junction unmatched. The CDR3 totals 15 residues. CDR1 is DFQATT, CDR2 SNEGSKA, per germline (reference sequence). CDR3 region: CSARKIAGGQETQYF. CDR3 DNA: TGCAGTGCTCGGAAAATAGCGGGAGGTCAAGAGACCCAGTACTTC.

This clonotype was counted many times. The chain is built from TRBV29-1 and TRBJ2-5, with 13 bases aligning to TRBD2. V was pared by 8 bases and J by 4 bases, with 13 bases of the junction left unmatched. This CDR3 is 16 amino acids long. The germline CDR1 and CDR2 sequences are SQVTM and ANQGSEA. This chain's CDR3 is CSFQPGLAGPRETQYF. The CDR3 region has the DNA TGCAGCTTTCAACCGGGACTAGCGGGGCCACGAGAGACCCAGTACTTC.

At least ten counts were recorded for this clonotype. The chain uses TRBV5-7 and TRBJ2-6; a possible D gene is TRBD1 (6 bases). TRBV5-7 is placed among ORFs of uncertain function. With 5 bases removed from V and 2 bases from J, the gap between germline ends came to 17 bases. The CDR3 is made up of 17 amino acids. The CDR3 nucleotides are TGTGCCAGCAGTTACAACAGGGTCTCGACTGGGGCCAACGTCCTGACTTTC. Its protein product is CASSYNRVSTGANVLTF.